This T cell receptor beta chain was observed in a study of blood T cell repertoires in COVID-19. Germline V gives CDR1 SGHTA, CDR2 FQGTGA. The CDR3 loop spans 17 amino acids. The V and J ends lost 0 bases and 7 bases, in that order; junction bases with no gene match: 8. Only in-frame clones appear in the TCRdb table, and some are missing; sequencing was by immunoSEQ multiplex PCR. The table lists approximately 300,000 clones, more than 75% of them singletons, with about 10% in the top ten. The chain recombines TRBV7-3 with TRBJ2-2; 10 nucleotides agree with TRBD1. This TCR came from a woman aged 18-29 years who had recovered from COVID-19. The specimen sequenced was PBMCs or T cells enriched from blood (not recorded which). This CDR3 reads CASSLTAGQGRGGELFF. DNA of the CDR3: TGTGCCAGCAGCTTAACGGCGGGACAGGGGCGTGGCGGGGAGCTGTTTTTT.